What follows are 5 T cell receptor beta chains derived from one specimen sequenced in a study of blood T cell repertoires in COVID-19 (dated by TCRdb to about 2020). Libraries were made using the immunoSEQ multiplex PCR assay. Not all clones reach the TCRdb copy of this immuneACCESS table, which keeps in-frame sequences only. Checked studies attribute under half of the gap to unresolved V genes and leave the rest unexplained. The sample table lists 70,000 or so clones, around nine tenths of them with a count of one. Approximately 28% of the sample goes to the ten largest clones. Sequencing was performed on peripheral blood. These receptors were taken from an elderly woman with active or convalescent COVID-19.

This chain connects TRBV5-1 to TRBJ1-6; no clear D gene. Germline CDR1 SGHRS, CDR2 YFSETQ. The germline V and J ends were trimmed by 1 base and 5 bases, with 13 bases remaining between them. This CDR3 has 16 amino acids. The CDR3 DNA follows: TGCGCCAGCAGCTTGATACCTGGAGGGAATAATTCACCCCTCCACTTT. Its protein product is CASSLIPGGNNSPLHF.

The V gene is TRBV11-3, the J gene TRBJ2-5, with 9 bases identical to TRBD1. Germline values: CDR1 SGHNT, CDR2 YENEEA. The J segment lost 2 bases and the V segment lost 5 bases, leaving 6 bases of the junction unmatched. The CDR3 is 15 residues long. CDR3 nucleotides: TGTGCCAGCAGCCGTGCGACAGGGGGACAAGAGACCCAGTACTTC. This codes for CASSRATGGQETQYF.

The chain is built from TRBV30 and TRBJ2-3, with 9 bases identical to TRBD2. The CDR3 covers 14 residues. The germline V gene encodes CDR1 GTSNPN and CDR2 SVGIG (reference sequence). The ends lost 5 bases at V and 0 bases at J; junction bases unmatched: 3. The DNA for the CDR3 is TGTGCCTGGTCTAGCGGGGCTAGCACAGATACGCAGTATTTT. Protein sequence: CAWSSGASTDTQYF. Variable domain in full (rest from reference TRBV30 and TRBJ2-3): SQTIHQWPATLVQPVGSPLSLECTVEGTSNPNLYWYRQAAGRGLQLLFYSVGIGQISSEVPQNLSASRPQDRQFILSSKKLLLSDSGFYLCAWSSGASTDTQYFGPGTRLTVL.

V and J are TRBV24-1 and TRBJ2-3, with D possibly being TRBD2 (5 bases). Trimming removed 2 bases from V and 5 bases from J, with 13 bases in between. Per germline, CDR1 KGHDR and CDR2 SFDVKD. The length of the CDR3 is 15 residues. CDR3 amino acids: CATSDSTEGIDTQYF. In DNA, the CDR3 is TGTGCCACCAGTGATTCAACCGAGGGCATAGATACGCAGTATTTT.

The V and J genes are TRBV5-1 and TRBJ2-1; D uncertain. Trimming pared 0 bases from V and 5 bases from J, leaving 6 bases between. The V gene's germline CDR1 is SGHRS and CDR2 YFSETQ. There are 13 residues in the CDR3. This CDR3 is CASSLDRNNEQFF. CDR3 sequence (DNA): TGCGCCAGCAGCTTGGACAGAAACAATGAGCAGTTCTTC.